Presented here are 18 T cell receptor beta chains from one specimen sequenced in a study of blood T cells in healthy people across ages. PCR was performed a second time for roughly 6 to 12 cycles using a sample-barcoded 5' primer and a J-beta primer mix. TCRdb re-called the 5' RACE reads with MiXCR, one entry per CDR3 protein. The profile shows about 670,000 distinct CDR3 sequences, around 41% of them singletons. Sequencing used blood. The receptors come from a man older than 75 in good health.

A few counts support this clonotype. Here the CDR3 reads CASSITGDFGDTEAFF. The DNA of the CDR3 is TGTGCCAGCAGTATAACAGGGGATTTTGGCGACACTGAAGCTTTCTTT. The rearrangement joins TRBV14 to TRBJ1-1; TRBD1 agrees at 7 bases. Germline V lookup: CDR1 SGHDN, CDR2 FVKESK. The CDR3 has 16 residues. Trimming removed 6 bases from V and 3 bases from J; junction bases left unmatched: 13.

The sample holds a few counts of this clonotype. The chain recombines TRBV12-3 or TRBV12-4 with TRBJ1-5; D remains unclear. Trimming shortened V by 5 bases and J by 7 bases, and 9 bases separated the two germline ends. The CDR3 covers 12 residues. CDR3 region: CASSQTSQPQHF. Here the CDR3 DNA reads TGTGCCAGCAGTCAAACTTCACAGCCCCAGCATTTT.

To note about this clonotype: At one end, the junction sequence differs from germline, possibly due to a read error. This rearrangement joins TRBV4-2 to TRBJ2-3; a weak D match, TRBD2 (6 bases). Germline CDR1 reads LGHNA; CDR2 reads YNFKEQ. The CDR3 runs 15 residues. Written as DNA, the CDR3 is TGTGTCAGCAGCCAAGACGGGAGTTATGCAGATACGCAGTATTTT. Translating it yields CVSSQDGSYADTQYF.

The chain carries TRBV28 and TRBJ2-1, with 9 positions matching TRBD2. V was clipped by 6 bases and J by 3 bases; unmatched bases: 6. Germline assignment: CDR1 MDHEN and CDR2 SYDVKM. The CDR3 totals 15 residues. The CDR3 sequence is CASRVAGGIYNEQFF. For the CDR3, the DNA is TGTGCCAGCAGGGTTGCGGGAGGGATCTACAATGAGCAGTTCTTC.

This clonotype was counted between two and nine times. The chain is built from TRBV7-2 and TRBJ1-5; D might be TRBD1 (6 bases). CDR1 and CDR2 from the germline V gene are SGHTA and FQGNSA. This CDR3 has 15 residues. V was clipped by 4 bases and J by 6 bases, with 16 bases between them. DNA of the CDR3: TGTGCCAGCAGCTCGGGCCCAAGGGGGGTTCAGCCCCAGCATTTT. Residues: CASSSGPRGVQPQHF.

The rearrangement links TRBV7-9 to TRBJ2-1; D is uncertain. The CDR3 runs to 13 residues. CDR1 is SEHNR and CDR2 is FQNEAQ in the germline V gene (reference sequence). V lost 6 bases and J lost 4, with 10 bases in between. CDR3 sequence reads: CASRVDTYNEQFF. CDR3 nucleotide sequence: TGTGCCAGCAGAGTCGACACGTACAATGAGCAGTTCTTC.

The rearrangement joins TRBV20-1 to TRBJ2-7; D is possibly TRBD1 or TRBD2 (5 bases each). V was pared by 6 bases and J by 0 bases, with 18 bases between. The length of the CDR3 is 15 residues. The germline V gene has CDR1 DFQATT and CDR2 SNEGSKA (reference sequence). This chain's CDR3 is CSADPGGATSYEQYF. The CDR3 DNA reads TGCAGTGCCGACCCTGGGGGTGCGACCTCCTACGAGCAGTACTTC.

This clonotype was counted a few times. V gene TRBV12-5 combines with J gene TRBJ2-3; 7 bases align to TRBD2. The germline V gene encodes CDR1 LGHNT and CDR2 FRNRAP. The CDR3 extends over 12 amino acids. V trimming: 10 bases; J trimming: 2 bases; junction bases outside the gene matches: 3. CDR3 residues: CATRGDTDTQYF. CDR3 bases: TGTGCTACCCGGGGGGACACAGATACGCAGTATTTT.

This clonotype was seen more than once but under ten times. V and J are TRBV3-1 and TRBJ2-5; 9 bases map to TRBD2. With V trimmed by 6 bases and J by 3 bases, 11 bases remained unmatched. From germline, CDR1 is LGHDT and CDR2 YNNKEL (reference sequence). The CDR3 contains 16 residues. Here the CDR3 DNA reads TGTGCCAGCAGTCAATGGGGTAGCGGGGGTGAAGAGACCCAGTACTTC. Translating it yields CASSQWGSGGEETQYF.

With regard to this clonotype: One end of the junction is discordant with germline, which a read error may explain. In nucleotides, the CDR3 is TGTGTCAGCAGTGAAGCGGGACCTTTTAATTCACCCCTCCACTTT. It translates to CVSSEAGPFNSPLHF. The V gene is TRBV6-1, the J gene TRBJ1-6, with a possible D match to TRBD1 (5 bases). The CDR3 sequence is 15 residues long. Germline values: CDR1 MNHNS, CDR2 SASEGT.

The chain recombines TRBV18 with TRBJ2-5, with D possibly matching TRBD2 (6 bases). V was pared by 5 bases and J by 4 bases, with 17 bases between. This CDR3 is built from 15 residues. Germline CDR1 reads KGHSH; CDR2 reads LQKENI. CDR3 region: CASSSRLETSETQYF. The CDR3, as DNA: TGTGCCAGCTCATCTAGACTAGAAACGTCAGAGACCCAGTACTTC.

The chain combines TRBV30 with TRBJ1-2, with a weak D call TRBD1 (5 bases). This CDR3 comprises 12 residues. V shed 8 bases and J shed 4 bases, with 14 bases lying between them. CDR1 is GTSNPN and CDR2 is SVGIG in the germline V gene (reference sequence). The CDR3 sequence: CALRLGTYGYTF. The CDR3 bases are TGTGCCCTCAGACTGGGGACCTATGGCTACACCTTC.

This chain connects TRBV11-1 to TRBJ2-5, with 10 bases identical to TRBD2. The last part of the DNA fits TRBJ2-7 better; the J call may be wrong. Germline V gene sequence: CDR1 SGHAT, CDR2 FQDESV (reference sequence). The CDR3 is 16 residues long. CDR3 bases: TGTGCCAGCAGCGGTAAACTAGCGGGACTCTCCTACGAGCAGTACTTC. Translation gives CASSGKLAGLSYEQYF.

The rearrangement uses TRBV19 and TRBJ1-1; 9 nucleotides match TRBD1. Germline trimming cut 9 bases from V and 9 bases from J; bases unmatched to any gene: 11. The CDR3 covers 13 residues. CDR1 LNHDA and CDR2 SQIVND come from the germline V gene (reference sequence). In DNA form, the CDR3 reads TGTGCCAGCAGTTCCGGGACAGGGAGTAAAGCTTTCTTT. Its translation: CASSSGTGSKAFF.

CDR3 nucleotides: TGCGCCAGCAGCAGGAGTCCCCCGGGACAGAGATACAATGAGCAGTACTTC. Translation: CASSRSPPGQRYNEQYF. The J gene is TRBJ2-1, the V gene TRBV5-1; TRBD1 matches 7 bases. The DNA matches TRBJ2-7 better at its end, which makes the J call doubtful. From germline, CDR1 is SGHRS and CDR2 YFSETQ. The CDR3 is 17 amino acids.

The chain couples TRBV7-9 to TRBJ2-1; D is unresolved. The CDR3 extends over 15 amino acids. CDR1 SEHNR and CDR2 FQNEAQ come from the germline V gene (reference sequence). Trimming took off 5 bases at V and 9 bases at J, with 20 bases between the two ends. CDR3 amino acids: CASSPEATLGVEQFF. The CDR3 bases are TGTGCCAGCAGCCCAGAGGCCACCCTTGGAGTTGAGCAGTTCTTC.

There are many counts of this clonotype. The chain recombines TRBV7-2 with TRBJ1-1; D unclear. In germline, CDR1 is SGHTA, CDR2 FQGNSA. CDR3 length: 13 residues. V was clipped by 7 bases and J by 2 bases, with 11 bases between them. The CDR3 coding sequence is TGTGCCAGCAATCGTTTCCGAAACACTGAAGCTTTCTTT. Translating gives CASNRFRNTEAFF.

The J gene is TRBJ1-1, the V gene TRBV28; possibly TRBD1 for D (6 bases). CDR3 size: 16 residues. Germline loops: CDR1 MDHEN, CDR2 SYDVKM. V gave up 5 bases and J gave up 7 bases, with 23 bases separating them. CDR3: CASSPSPGQTQREAFF. DNA for the CDR3: TGTGCCAGCAGTCCCTCCCCCGGACAGACCCAACGTGAAGCTTTCTTT.